The clone carrying this TCR beta chain has more than one count but fewer than ten. The target antigen is unknown. This record comes from a study of T cells after yellow fever vaccination. With 2 bases removed from V and 9 bases from J, the gap between germline ends came to 9 bases. CDR3 length: 11 residues. CDR1 DFQATT and CDR2 SNEGSKA come from the germline V gene (reference sequence). Findings and caveats of the study: Weaker in magnitude, the secondary response showed a faster peak on day 5 versus 15.

For TCR, cDNA came from 5'RACE template switching, which added a universal primer site and UMIs. TCRdb analysed the 5' RACE reads with MiXCR anew, one entry per CDR3 protein. The table records about 150,000 distinct CDR3 sequences, approximately 6.2% of them present only once. The specimen was CD4+ T cells sorted from PBMCs, collected on the day of the first yellow fever vaccination. The chain joins TRBV20-1 to TRBJ2-3; D gene uncertain. The receptor was isolated from a man younger than 35 who received the YFV17D yellow fever vaccine. The CDR3 nucleotides are TGCAGTGCTAGAACTGGAGCCACGCAGTATTTT. Amino acid sequence: CSARTGATQYF.